The sequence of this T cell receptor beta chain was determined in a study of blood T cell repertoires in COVID-19. Study-level information: PBMCs, B-cell-depleted T cells, or T cells were the source of the cDNA or gDNA that made up the material.

Repertoires were generated with immunoSEQ multiplex PCR, while TCRdb's copy carries only in-frame clones and drops some. The sample consists of 70,000 to 75,000 clones, approximately 79% of them appearing once. The source of this sequence is a man between 60 and 75 years old with active or convalescent COVID-19. Specimen: peripheral blood.

CDR3 nucleotides: TGTGCCAGCAGTTACGGCACGAACACTGAAGCTTTCTTT. Encoded protein: CASSYGTNTEAFF. This chain connects TRBV6-5 to TRBJ1-1; no firm D call. Trimming removed 2 bases from V and 1 base from J, with 5 bases in between. CDR1 is MNHEY, CDR2 SVGAGI, per germline. The CDR3 has 13 residues.